This T cell receptor beta chain came from a study of blood T cell repertoires in COVID-19 (dated by TCRdb to about 2020). Notes on the research overall: The collaborator samples originated in the United States, Italy and Spain and spanned the acute and convalescent phases of COVID-19. The prospective study material was composed of cDNA or gDNA derived from T cells, B-cell-depleted T cells, or PBMCs. Subjects who had been exposed to COVID-19, were actively infected with it, or had recovered from it provided the deeply sampled blood TCRbeta repertoires that made up the dataset. A freely available public database, intended as a resource for researchers studying the immune response to SARS-CoV-2, is where the repertoires were released. Samples came from the ongoing ImmuneRACE study (first 160 participants) plus 1,254 subjects from 6 global collaborators. A de-identified subject ID, COVID-19 status, age in years and sex were almost always included in the sample metadata. Where HLA class I and class II types were available, the types were taken from metadata supplied by the sample provider, not from assay-based typing.

CDR1 and CDR2, per the germline V gene, are LGHNT and FRNRAP. Relative to germline, V is missing 5 bases and J is missing 4 bases, with 6 bases of the junction outside any gene match. The CDR3 sequence holds 16 residues, the cysteine and phenylalanine included. CDR3 DNA is the only sequence kept; it has 48 bases, read in frame from the first base. The collaborating institutions used their own protocols to collect whole blood in K2EDTA tubes. For TCRbeta analysis, collaborators shipped samples in one of three forms: frozen whole blood, isolated PBMCs, or DNA extracted from either of those sample types. TCRbeta CDR3 regions were amplified from genomic DNA using the immunoSEQ Assay, a bias-controlled multiplex PCR. In the original analysis: Within the assay, amplification of reference gene primers was used to estimate how many nucleated cells each sample contained. To quantify the absolute abundance of each unique TCRbeta CDR3 rearrangement, sequence reads were collapsed and filtered. Productive Simpson clonality was computed per sample as the square root of Simpson's diversity index over productive rearrangements. TCRdb took over this immuneACCESS table, retaining in-frame rearrangements with V and J assigned. Such tables are incomplete; in checked studies, under half of the missing clones stem from an unresolved V gene, and the remainder is unexplained. V, J and clone size were drawn from that table, and D and trimming were deduced from the DNA. The sample yields approximately 140,000 clones; approximately 86% were counted once. The leading ten clones occupy about 4% of the sample.

Broader findings and caveats from the paper: The quantity of clinical and demographic metadata differed by source and by participant and was supplied without curation.

Concerning this clone: The antigen this receptor binds is unknown. No clone much larger than this one lies a single base away; base qualities are absent.

The sequence came from a woman aged 60-75 years with active or convalescent COVID-19. The specimen sequenced was peripheral blood. The chain employs TRBV12-5 and TRBJ2-5; a stretch of 14 junction bases matches TRBD2. The DNA is TGTGCTAGTGGTCCCGGGACTAGCGGGGGCTTAGAGACCCAGTACTTC. This is translated as CASGPGTSGGLETQYF. The full variable domain, with segments outside the CDR3 supplied by the reference TRBV12-5 and TRBJ2-5 proteins, appears as DARVTQTPRHKVTEMGQEVTMRCQPILGHNTVFWYRQTMMQGLELLAYFRNRAPLDDSGMPKDRFSAEMPDATLATLKIQPSEPRDSAVYFCASGPGTSGGLETQYFGPGTRLLVL.